This TCR beta chain was observed in a study of cytomegalovirus exposure and HLA in healthy donors. Study-wide context: Genetic ancestry analysis placed around 76% of the roughly 400 donors that were genotyped in the Caucasian-associated cluster. Study-wide results and limits: HLA restriction was apparent for most CMV-associated TCR beta chains in a later analysis. CMV serostatus was the sole immune exposure information available. Earlier analysis found most TCR beta V segments productive about 90% or about 30% of the time.

On this clone: What it binds is unknown.

It was with 60 Vbeta and 13 Jbeta primers that the PCR ran. TCRdb keeps only in-frame clones here, not all; method: immunoSEQ multiplex PCR. The data hold about 110,000 clones, with roughly 74% observed a single time. This receptor was obtained from a woman aged 25 to 45 in good health and CMV-seronegative. The specimen sequenced was PBMCs.

As DNA, the CDR3 is TGTGCCAGCCAATTGGGACAGAGCTCCTACAATGAGCAGTTCTTC. Protein product: CASQLGQSSYNEQFF. This chain connects TRBV19 to TRBJ2-1; 7 nucleotides agree with TRBD1. Germline V gene data show CDR1 as LNHDA and CDR2 as SQIVND (reference sequence). V shed 9 bases, J shed 0 bases, and the junction held 8 bases outside the gene matches. The CDR3 contains 15 residues.